Below, one T cell receptor beta chain is given with its context. Its antigen is not identified. The donors were members of the approximately 130-subject validation cohort (separate from the 666-subject first cohort). The entry originates in a study of cytomegalovirus exposure and HLA in healthy donors. Study-level findings and limits: The study recorded 150 to 200 TCR beta chains that were cytomegalovirus-associated.

CDR1 MNHEY and CDR2 SVGAGI come from the germline V gene. The CDR3 has 13 amino acids. V lost 6 bases and J lost 12; bases outside the gene matches: 12. TCRdb keeps only in-frame clones here, not all; method: immunoSEQ multiplex PCR. The table includes over 200,000 clones, over 80% detected once. The chain is built from TRBV6-5 and TRBJ1-2; 8 nucleotides line up with TRBD1. The TCR was taken from a woman under 40 in good health and CMV-seropositive. Sample: PBMCs. The CDR3 region is CASRNQGARWNTF. In DNA, the CDR3 is TGTGCCAGCAGAAACCAGGGGGCGCGGTGGAACACCTTC.